The next 22 T cell receptor beta chains were all read from a single sample in a study of OX40 agonist ivuxolimab in advanced cancers. Method: immunoSEQ multiplex PCR; TCRdb's copy keeps in-frame clones and lacks some. The repertoire has some 83,000 clones, roughly 84% of them found once; the top ten carry less than 9.5%. The material sequenced was CD4+ or CD8+ T cells sorted from blood, taken in a trial of the OX40 agonist ivuxolimab. All receptors derive from an adult with an advanced solid tumor such as melanoma, head and neck, liver or kidney cancer.

Here the CDR3 reads CASSSGTSPVEGANVLTF. The CDR3 DNA reads as TGTGCCAGCAGCTCAGGGACTAGCCCCGTGGAGGGGGCCAACGTCCTGACTTTC. V and J are TRBV9 and TRBJ2-6; 9 bases line up with TRBD2. Germline V gives CDR1 SGDLS, CDR2 YYNGEE. This CDR3 has 18 residues. V lost 4 bases and J lost 4; bases outside the gene matches: 12. The entire variable domain, with the rest obtained from reference TRBV9 and TRBJ2-6, is as follows: DSGVTQTPKHLITATGQRVTLRCSPRSGDLSVYWYQQSLDQGLQFLIQYYNGEERAKGNILERFSAQQFPDLHSELNLSSLELGDSALYFCASSSGTSPVEGANVLTFGAGSRLTVL.

V and J are TRBV4-1 and TRBJ1-3, with TRBD1 matching 8 bases. CDR1 and CDR2 (germline): MGHRA, YSYEKL. This CDR3 region has 17 residues. J lost 4 bases, V lost 1 base, and 9 bases had no gene match. CDR3: CASSQGPTGALGNTIYF. The CDR3, as DNA: TGCGCCAGCAGCCAAGGGCCGACAGGGGCTCTGGGAAACACCATATATTTT.

The V gene is TRBV2, the J gene TRBJ2-7; D might be TRBD1 (6 bases). The V and J ends lost 6 bases and 0 bases respectively, with 12 bases between them. Germline lookup yields CDR1 SNHLY and CDR2 FYNNEI. The CDR3 sequence is 14 residues long. The CDR3 region is CASRHRGHSYEQYF. The CDR3 DNA reads TGTGCCAGCAGGCATCGGGGACACTCCTACGAGCAGTACTTC.

V and J are TRBV7-9 and TRBJ2-5; 9 bases line up with TRBD2. J lost 5 bases, V lost 2 bases, and 6 bases had no gene match. From germline, CDR1 is SEHNR and CDR2 FQNEAQ (reference sequence). CDR3 size: 15 residues. The CDR3 spells CASSLPSGMGETQYF. The DNA of the CDR3 is TGTGCCAGCAGCTTACCTAGCGGGATGGGGGAGACCCAGTACTTC.

The rearrangement links TRBV27 to TRBJ1-2; TRBD1 might be the D (6 bases). V was clipped by 3 bases and J by 1 base, with 9 bases between them. Germline V CDR1 and CDR2: MNHEY, SMNVEV (reference sequence). This CDR3 contains 14 residues. CDR3 DNA sequence: TGTGCCAGCAGTTTTGGGGGCGTTAACTATGGCTACACCTTC. It is translated as CASSFGGVNYGYTF.

This chain joins TRBV5-4 and TRBJ1-5, with a weak D call TRBD1 (5 bases). V was cut by 0 bases and J by 7 bases, with 29 bases left in between. The germline CDR1 and CDR2 sequences are SGHNT and YYREEE (reference sequence). CDR3 length: 20 amino acids. Here the CDR3 DNA reads TGTGCCAGCAGCTTGGCGGACCGGGACTCCCCTTTTCCGGGGGGGCAGCCCCAGCATTTT. Encoded protein: CASSLADRDSPFPGGQPQHF.

The V and J genes are TRBV9 and TRBJ2-6; D remains unclear. The germline CDR1 and CDR2 sequences are SGDLS and YYNGEE. The CDR3 runs to 15 residues. V was trimmed by 0 bases and J by 5 bases, leaving 9 bases between them. The CDR3 nucleotides read TGTGCCAGCAGCGTAGCCTCCGACAGGGCCAACGTCCTGACTTTC. Its protein product is CASSVASDRANVLTF.

The chain combines TRBV6-1 with TRBJ2-7, with D unclear. Germline V gives CDR1 MNHNS, CDR2 SASEGT. V lost 3 bases to trimming and J lost 0 bases, with 12 bases between them. The CDR3 runs 15 residues. CDR3 protein: CASSDRHQSSYEQYF. CDR3 sequence (DNA): TGTGCCAGCAGTGATCGACATCAGAGCTCCTACGAGCAGTACTTC.

The CDR3 bases are TGTGCCAGCAGCTCTCAGACAGGGCGGGGCAATGAGCAGTTCTTC. It specifies CASSSQTGRGNEQFF. V gene TRBV7-2 combines with J gene TRBJ2-1, with D perhaps TRBD1 (7 bases). The V end was cut by 4 bases, the J end by 6 bases, with 16 bases between. The CDR3 loop spans 15 amino acids. Germline CDR1 and CDR2: SGHTA and FQGNSA.

This rearrangement joins TRBV4-3 to TRBJ1-2; 9 bases map to TRBD1. The CDR3 runs 14 residues. Germline-derived CDR1 and CDR2 are LGHNA and YSLEER. Losses at the gene ends were 4 bases for V and 8 bases for J; bases not matched to a gene: 8. The CDR3 loop reads CASSPGTGSGGYTF. The CDR3 DNA sequence: TGCGCCAGCAGCCCAGGGACAGGGAGCGGCGGCTACACCTTC.

The rearrangement uses TRBV9 and TRBJ2-3; no firm D call. The germline V gene encodes CDR1 SGDLS and CDR2 YYNGEE. V lost 3 bases to trimming and J lost 3 bases, with 17 bases between them. This CDR3 contains 16 residues. CDR3: CASSGTPGSRTDTQYF. Here the CDR3 DNA reads TGTGCCAGCAGCGGGACCCCCGGGTCTCGTACAGATACGCAGTATTTT.

The chain employs TRBV7-3 and TRBJ2-3, with D tentatively TRBD2 (6 bases). The CDR3 has 16 residues. The germline V gene encodes CDR1 SGHTA and CDR2 FQGTGA. V was clipped by 5 bases and J by 3 bases, with 18 bases between them. DNA of the CDR3: TGTGCCAGCAGCCCCCAGCGGGCCTTGTTAACAGATACGCAGTATTTT. This codes for CASSPQRALLTDTQYF.

V gene TRBV7-2 combines with J gene TRBJ2-7; a weak D match, TRBD1 (6 bases). Germline values: CDR1 SGHTA, CDR2 FQGNSA. Trimming pared 5 bases from V and 3 bases from J, leaving 11 bases between. The CDR3 contains 13 residues. CDR3: CASSMGAGYEQYF. The CDR3 DNA follows: TGTGCCAGCAGCATGGGGGCGGGCTACGAGCAGTACTTC.

This sequence joins TRBV29-1 and TRBJ2-1, with TRBD1 identical over 9 bases. Per the germline V gene, CDR1 is SQVTM and CDR2 is ANQGSEA. V lost 5 bases to trimming and J lost 6 bases; unmatched junction nucleotides: 8. The CDR3 consists of 14 residues. Written as DNA, the CDR3 is TGCAGCGTTCGCCGGGACAGGGAGGGCAATGAGCAGTTCTTC. Its translation is CSVRRDREGNEQFF.

Concerning this clone: The junction differs from germline at one of its ends, possibly a read error. The rearrangement links TRBV19 to TRBJ2-5, with D uncertain. The CDR3 is 15 amino acids. The V gene's germline CDR1 is LNHDA and CDR2 SQIVND (reference sequence). CDR3 residues: CASSIVPLGLEAQYF. For the CDR3, the DNA is TGTGCCAGTAGTATAGTCCCGCTGGGGTTAGAGGCCCAGTACTTC.

The DNA of the CDR3 is TGTGCCTGGAGTGAGAAGGTCGGCAGGGGGAACTATGGCTACACCTTC. Translation: CAWSEKVGRGNYGYTF. This chain connects TRBV30 to TRBJ1-2, with TRBD1 matching 7 bases. The ends lost 1 base at V and 2 bases at J; junction bases unmatched: 10. The germline V gene has CDR1 GTSNPN and CDR2 SVGIG (reference sequence). CDR3 length: 16 residues.

V and J are TRBV5-6 and TRBJ2-1; possible D gene TRBD1, 6 bases. From germline, CDR1 is SGHDT and CDR2 YYEEEE. The CDR3 runs 13 residues. V lost 4 bases to trimming and J lost 8 bases, with 13 bases between them. CDR3 region: CASSPTGFDEQFF. CDR3 in DNA: TGTGCCAGCAGCCCTACAGGGTTCGATGAGCAGTTCTTC. Together with reference TRBV5-6 and TRBJ2-1, the CDR3 gives the full variable domain: DAGVTQSPTHLIKTRGQQVTLRCSPKSGHDTVSWYQQALGQGPQFIFQYYEEEERQRGNFPDRFSGHQFPNYSSELNVNALLLGDSALYLCASSPTGFDEQFFGPGTRLTVL.

CDR3 in amino acids: CATSPGGFYGYTF. CDR3 nucleotides: TGTGCCACCTCTCCTGGGGGGTTCTATGGCTACACCTTC. V is TRBV6-5 and J is TRBJ1-2, with a weak D call TRBD1 (5 bases). Trimming removed 10 bases from V and 4 bases from J, with 16 bases in between. Looked up from germline, CDR1 is MNHEY and CDR2 is SVGAGI. The CDR3 has 13 residues.

This clone was found once. This chain links TRBV5-1 with TRBJ1-3; D not resolved. Trimming removed 0 bases from V and 8 bases from J, with 9 bases in between. The CDR3 is 13 amino acids. Germline V gene lookup returns CDR1 SGHRS and CDR2 YFSETQ. The CDR3 DNA reads as TGCGCCAGCAGCTTGGACCCTTTGGACACCATATATTTT. Its protein product is CASSLDPLDTIYF.

This clone has only a few counts. The chain joins TRBV6-6 to TRBJ2-1; D is possibly TRBD1 (6 bases). Trimming removed 4 bases at V and 7 bases at J, with 17 bases between. The germline V gene has CDR1 MNHNY and CDR2 SVGAGI (reference sequence). This CDR3 has 15 residues. The CDR3 region has the DNA TGTGCCAGCAGTTTTAACAGGGACCAAGGGAATGAGCAGTTCTTC. This encodes CASSFNRDQGNEQFF.

This CDR3 reads CASNHLGGQFNQPQHF. DNA of the CDR3: TGTGCCAGCAACCACCTTGGGGGACAGTTCAATCAGCCCCAGCATTTT. The genes are TRBV6-6 and TRBJ1-5, with TRBD1 matching over 7 bases. Germline V gene data show CDR1 as MNHNY and CDR2 as SVGAGI (reference sequence). The CDR3 extends over 16 amino acids. Trimming at V came to 7 bases and at J to 3 bases, leaving 12 bases not matched to a gene.

This clone was recorded once. The genes are TRBV30 and TRBJ2-3, with 10 bases lining up with TRBD2. J gave up 6 bases and V 0 bases, and 18 bases lay outside the gene matches. Germline CDR1 reads GTSNPN; CDR2 reads SVGIG (reference sequence). The CDR3 covers 19 residues. DNA for the CDR3: TGTGCCTGGAGTGTACGTCGGGCTAGCGGGAGAGCCCTATCGGATACGCAGTATTTT. Protein product: CAWSVRRASGRALSDTQYF.